The following is a TCR beta chain sequence with its context. What it binds is not known. The source of the sample is a study of shared clonotypes between healthy human individuals. Overall study findings and caveats: Non-shared clonotypes were found to have lower generation probabilities than the clonotypes that were shared by all four of the sorted-subset donors.

TCRdb's table, derived via immunoSEQ multiplex PCR, lists solely in-frame clones and lacks some. Of 600,000 or so clones listed, approximately 95% are singletons. Naive CD8 cells comprised CD45RO-negative, CCR7-positively selected cells, excluding terminally differentiated effector memory CD45RA+ cells. The V gene lost 7 bases and the J gene lost 9 bases, with 19 bases spanning the gap. This CDR3 has 14 residues. Germline assignment: CDR1 SEHNR and CDR2 FQNEAQ (reference sequence). The chain uses TRBV7-9 and TRBJ1-5, with unresolved D. The sequenced sample was naive CD8+ T cells sorted from blood. The TCR sequence derives from a woman in her twenties or thirties in good health. CDR3 amino acids: CASTRGSVESPQHF. CDR3 DNA: TGTGCCAGCACCCGAGGCAGCGTCGAATCGCCCCAGCATTTT.